This T cell receptor beta chain was retrieved from a study of Ad26.COV2.S vaccination and SARS-CoV-2 variants. Study outcomes and limitations: Vaccine recipients and placebo recipients showed similar non-spike TCR breadth. The TCR-based breadth and depth measures might underestimate overall T cell responses. The study found higher spike-specific TCR breadth in vaccine than placebo recipients.

About this clone itself: Its target is unknown.

Repertoires were generated with immunoSEQ multiplex PCR, while TCRdb's copy carries only in-frame clones and drops some. The sample yields around 94,000 clones, about three quarters seen once. The sample consisted of peripheral blood, taken after recovery from COVID-19. The source of this sequence is a human donor who had recovered from COVID-19.

The CDR3 reads CASTPALAQETQYF. The CDR3 coding sequence is TGTGCCAGCACCCCAGCACTAGCGCAAGAGACCCAGTACTTC. The rearrangement links TRBV2 to TRBJ2-5, with 7 bases that match TRBD2. The germline V gene has CDR1 SNHLY and CDR2 FYNNEI. CDR3 size: 14 residues. Trimming cost V 7 bases and J 2 bases; bases outside gene matches: 7. The full variable domain, with the rest looked up from reference TRBV2 and TRBJ2-5, is EPEVTQTPSHQVTQMGQEVILRCVPISNHLYFYWYRQILGQKVEFLVSFYNNEISEKSEIFDDQFSVERPDGSNFTLKIRSTKLEDSAMYFCASTPALAQETQYFGPGTRLLVL.